The 32 T cell receptor beta chains presented below share a single source sample, sequenced in a study of blood T cell repertoires in COVID-19. Assay: immunoSEQ multiplex PCR; the TCRdb copy retains only in-frame clones and omits some. The table shows some 270,000 clones, with approximately 86% occurring only once. The source material was peripheral blood. These receptors all stem from a man aged 40-55 years with active or convalescent COVID-19.

This rearrangement joins TRBV28 to TRBJ1-4; D gene ambiguous. Trimming left V 2 bases short and J 4 bases short, with 8 bases between. Germline CDR1 is MDHEN and CDR2 is SYDVKM. This CDR3 region has 14 residues. The CDR3 region is CASSLETDNEKLFF. The CDR3 DNA reads as TGTGCCAGCAGTTTAGAGACTGATAATGAAAAACTGTTTTTT. Full variable domain (rest looked up from reference TRBV28 and TRBJ1-4): DVKVTQSSRYLVKRTGEKVFLECVQDMDHENMFWYRQDPGLGLRLIYFSYDVKMKEKGDIPEGYSVSREKKERFSLILESASTNQTSMYLCASSLETDNEKLFFGSGTQLSVL.

This clone was seen once. This chain uses TRBV5-5 with TRBJ2-5, with 7 bases matching TRBD1. V lost 0 bases and J lost 5; bases outside the gene matches: 7. The CDR3 has 15 residues. In germline, CDR1 is SGHKS, CDR2 YYEKEE (reference sequence). This CDR3 is CASSLETGEFETQYF. The CDR3 DNA is TGTGCCAGCAGCTTGGAAACAGGGGAATTTGAGACCCAGTACTTC.

The chain joins TRBV28 to TRBJ1-6; TRBD1 agrees at 10 bases. This CDR3 comprises 19 residues. Germline V gene lookup returns CDR1 MDHEN and CDR2 SYDVKM. J lost 10 bases, V lost 5 bases, and 20 bases had no gene match. CDR3 region: CASSPTWGPGTGEDSPLHF. The CDR3, as DNA: TGTGCCAGCAGTCCCACATGGGGGCCCGGGACAGGGGAGGACTCACCCCTCCACTTT.

The chain employs TRBV28 and TRBJ2-3; 10 bases match TRBD2. This CDR3 spans 15 amino acids. The V segment lost 6 bases and the J segment 1 base; nucleotides outside the gene matches: 4. Germline assignment: CDR1 MDHEN and CDR2 SYDVKM. As DNA, the CDR3 is TGTGCCAGCAGGGGGGGGACTAGCGGCACAGATACGCAGTATTTT. Translation gives CASRGGTSGTDTQYF.

CDR3: CASSLVQGHEQYF. In DNA, the CDR3 is TGTGCCAGCAGCTTAGTGCAGGGCCACGAGCAGTACTTC. The chain links TRBV7-6 to TRBJ2-7; a weak D match, TRBD1 (5 bases). Germline assignment: CDR1 SGHVS and CDR2 FNYEAQ. The V end was cut by 1 base, the J end by 5 bases, with 9 bases between. The CDR3 length is 13 residues.

The chain carries TRBV5-1 and TRBJ2-7, with 8 nucleotides matching TRBD1. From germline, CDR1 is SGHRS and CDR2 YFSETQ. V shed 4 bases and J 6 bases; nucleotides not matched to a gene: 3. The CDR3 extends over 12 amino acids. The CDR3 here is CASSKTGVEQYF. CDR3 coding DNA: TGCGCCAGCAGCAAGACAGGGGTCGAGCAGTACTTC.

This clone was seen a single time. The rearrangement uses TRBV24-1 and TRBJ1-1; D unresolved. This CDR3 has 14 residues. CDR1 and CDR2 (germline): KGHDR, SFDVKD. V shed 3 bases and J shed 5 bases, with 12 bases lying between them. CDR3 sequence reads: CATSDRSTGTEAFF. CDR3 sequence (DNA): TGTGCCACCAGTGATCGCTCGACGGGAACTGAAGCTTTCTTT.

The chain has TRBV29-1 and TRBJ1-6; D gene ambiguous. This CDR3 is 15 amino acids long. Germline V gives CDR1 SQVTM, CDR2 ANQGSEA. Between the trimmed V and J ends, which lost 6 bases and 0 bases, there was a span of 12 bases. The CDR3: CSVNVEGSYNSPLHF. CDR3 nucleotide sequence: TGCAGCGTGAACGTAGAGGGCTCCTATAATTCACCCCTCCACTTT.

This chain connects TRBV15 to TRBJ2-1, with TRBD2 as a possible D gene (6 bases). The V end was cut by 0 bases, the J end by 5 bases, with 11 bases between. The germline CDR1 and CDR2 sequences are LNHNV and YYDKDF (reference sequence). The length of the CDR3 is 15 residues. The CDR3 is CATSREAGRDNEQFF. DNA of the CDR3: TGTGCCACCAGCAGAGAAGCGGGCCGCGACAATGAGCAGTTCTTC.

The rearrangement links TRBV10-3 to TRBJ1-4, with a possible D match to TRBD1 (5 bases). The CDR3 has 12 residues. CDR1 and CDR2 (germline): ENHRY, SYGVKD. Trimming cost V 8 bases and J 6 bases, with 10 bases left between them. The CDR3 loop is CAIGGTDEKLFF. As DNA, the CDR3 is TGTGCCATCGGTGGGACTGATGAAAAACTGTTTTTT.

This clone was counted once. The chain joins TRBV19 to TRBJ1-4, with TRBD1 identical over 7 bases. CDR3 length: 15 residues. The V gene end was trimmed by 9 bases and the J gene end by 1 base; junction bases not matched to a gene: 8. Germline V gene sequence: CDR1 LNHDA, CDR2 SQIVND (reference sequence). The CDR3 DNA reads as TGTGCCAGCGCCGGGACAGCATTAACTAATGAAAAACTGTTTTTT. Translated, it gives CASAGTALTNEKLFF.

V usage is TRBV6-5 and J usage is TRBJ2-1, with 8 bases aligning to TRBD1. Trimming at V came to 5 bases and at J to 2 bases, leaving 5 bases not matched to a gene. This CDR3 has 15 amino acids. In germline, CDR1 is MNHEY, CDR2 SVGAGI. The CDR3 is CASSPTGGAYNEQFF. The CDR3 DNA reads as TGTGCCAGCAGTCCCACAGGGGGAGCCTACAATGAGCAGTTCTTC.

The chain links TRBV28 to TRBJ1-6; D possibly corresponds to TRBD1 (5 bases). CDR1 and CDR2 (germline): MDHEN, SYDVKM. The CDR3 contains 15 residues. V was trimmed by 6 bases and J by 4 bases, leaving 13 bases between them. The CDR3 loop is CASSPLEGYNSPLHF. CDR3 nucleotide sequence: TGTGCCAGCAGCCCCTTGGAGGGGTATAATTCACCCCTCCACTTT.

The rearrangement joins TRBV24-1 to TRBJ2-1; D might be TRBD2 (5 bases). V lost 3 bases and J lost 3, with 11 bases in between. Germline-derived CDR1 and CDR2 are KGHDR and SFDVKD. This CDR3 spans 15 amino acids. The CDR3 bases are TGTGCCACCAGTGATGGAGCGGATATCTACAATGAGCAGTTCTTC. This sequence encodes CATSDGADIYNEQFF.

The V call is TRBV24-1, the J call TRBJ2-2, with TRBD2 identical over 9 bases. V lost 2 bases to trimming and J lost 1 base; unmatched junction nucleotides: 4. The CDR3 consists of 17 residues. Germline values: CDR1 KGHDR, CDR2 SFDVKD. The CDR3 region has the DNA TGTGCCACCAGTGATTCTTTAGCGGGAGTGAACACCGGGGAGCTGTTTTTT. Translated: CATSDSLAGVNTGELFF.

The rearrangement joins TRBV5-1 to TRBJ1-4; 10 nucleotides match TRBD1. V gave up 0 bases and J gave up 7 bases; unmatched junction bases: 9. Germline CDR1 reads SGHRS; CDR2 reads YFSETQ. CDR3 length: 17 amino acids. The CDR3 here is CASSLEGTGAGGEKLFF. DNA for the CDR3: TGCGCCAGCAGCTTGGAGGGGACAGGGGCCGGGGGTGAAAAACTGTTTTTT. Filled out from reference TRBV5-1 and TRBJ1-4, the complete variable domain reads KAGVTQTPRYLIKTRGQQVTLSCSPISGHRSVSWYQQTPGQGLQFLFEYFSETQRNKGNFPGRFSGRQFSNSRSEMNVSTLELGDSALYLCASSLEGTGAGGEKLFFGSGTQLSVL.

This sequence joins TRBV27 and TRBJ1-5; D gene uncertain. The V end was cut by 3 bases, the J end by 0 bases, with 9 bases between. CDR3 length: 15 residues. Germline-derived CDR1 and CDR2 are MNHEY and SMNVEV (reference sequence). CDR3 sequence (DNA): TGTGCCAGCAGTTTTGGCGGGTATAGCAATCAGCCCCAGCATTTT. It yields the protein CASSFGGYSNQPQHF.

The chain links TRBV29-1 to TRBJ2-1; 7 bases map to TRBD1. Trimming took 6 bases from V and 0 from J; bases not matched to a gene: 2. Per the germline V gene, CDR1 is SQVTM and CDR2 is ANQGSEA. This CDR3 is built from 13 residues. The CDR3, as DNA: TGCAGCGTACCAGGGGGCTCCTACAATGAGCAGTTCTTC. Its translation is CSVPGGSYNEQFF.

This clone has a handful of counts. This sequence joins TRBV29-1 and TRBJ2-1, with TRBD2 matching 8 bases. V shed 3 bases, J shed 5 bases, and the junction held 12 bases outside the gene matches. The germline V gene has CDR1 SQVTM and CDR2 ANQGSEA. The CDR3 spans 16 residues. This CDR3 reads CSVDRQMGGRNNEQFF. The CDR3 DNA sequence: TGCAGCGTTGACCGCCAGATGGGCGGGAGGAACAATGAGCAGTTCTTC.

Notes on this clone: In the same sample, other DNA sequences code for this CDR3. This chain links TRBV24-1 with TRBJ2-2, with 8 nucleotides matching TRBD2. V was pared by 1 base and J by 3 bases, with 0 bases of the junction left unmatched. Germline loops: CDR1 KGHDR, CDR2 SFDVKD. The CDR3 sequence is 15 residues long. As DNA, the CDR3 is TGTGCCACCAGTGATTTAGCGGGAGACACCGGGGAGCTGTTTTTT. Protein product: CATSDLAGDTGELFF.

The gene calls are TRBV27 and TRBJ2-2; D uncertain. Trimming removed 0 bases from V and 5 bases from J, with 7 bases in between. This CDR3 has 14 amino acids. Germline V lookup: CDR1 MNHEY, CDR2 SMNVEV (reference sequence). CDR3 nucleotides: TGTGCCAGCAGTTTATCTACCCGGACCGGGGAGCTGTTTTTT. This codes for CASSLSTRTGELFF.

The chain joins TRBV6-5 to TRBJ2-4, with TRBD1 matching over 8 bases. Unmatched junction bases numbered 5, after V lost 6 bases and J lost 1 base. The CDR3 totals 15 residues. Per germline, CDR1 MNHEY and CDR2 SVGAGI. The CDR3 loop reads CASSRGLAAKNIQYF. Written as DNA, the CDR3 is TGTGCCAGCAGCAGGGGGCTCGCGGCCAAAAACATTCAGTACTTC.

This rearrangement joins TRBV4-1 to TRBJ2-2, with 9 bases that match TRBD1. Trimming at V came to 3 bases and at J to 6 bases, leaving 5 bases not matched to a gene. CDR3 size: 15 residues. Germline CDR1 and CDR2: MGHRA and YSYEKL. CDR3 DNA: TGCGCCAGCAGCCAGTACGGACAGGGGTCCGGGGAGCTGTTTTTT. This encodes CASSQYGQGSGELFF.

The chain joins TRBV28 to TRBJ1-4; D possibly corresponds to TRBD1 (5 bases). CDR1 and CDR2 from the germline V gene are MDHEN and SYDVKM. The V end was cut by 6 bases, the J end by 4 bases, with 21 bases between. The CDR3 is 17 amino acids. The CDR3 DNA is TGTGCCAGCAGCCTCGATCTTGGGGCGGAGGGTAATGAAAAACTGTTTTTT. It yields the protein CASSLDLGAEGNEKLFF.

The V call is TRBV9, the J call TRBJ1-5; 7 nucleotides align to TRBD1. J gave up 0 bases and V 4 bases, and 4 bases lay outside the gene matches. The length of the CDR3 is 15 residues. In germline, CDR1 is SGDLS, CDR2 YYNGEE. As DNA, the CDR3 is TGTGCCAGCAGCCCGTGGGACAGTAGCAATCAGCCCCAGCATTTT. This gives the protein CASSPWDSSNQPQHF.

The V call is TRBV5-4, the J call TRBJ2-7, with 7 bases fitting TRBD2. Germline loops: CDR1 SGHNT, CDR2 YYREEE (reference sequence). Trimming removed 3 bases from V and 0 bases from J; junction bases left unmatched: 9. The CDR3 is 16 amino acids. CDR3 nucleotide sequence: TGTGCCAGCAGCTCCAAAGCGGGGTCAAGCTCCTACGAGCAGTACTTC. Protein: CASSSKAGSSSYEQYF.

V and J are TRBV11-2 and TRBJ2-7; D perhaps matches TRBD1 (5 bases). The germline gives CDR1 SGHAT, CDR2 FQNNGV. The CDR3 spans 12 residues. With 4 bases removed from V and 8 bases from J, the gap between germline ends came to 12 bases. The CDR3 region is CASSSDIYQQYF. Here the CDR3 DNA reads TGTGCCAGCAGCTCGGACATTTACCAGCAGTACTTC.

The chain recombines TRBV5-4 with TRBJ1-1; D ambiguous. Trimming stripped 4 bases from V and 1 base from J, with 17 bases between. Germline V gene sequence: CDR1 SGHNT, CDR2 YYREEE (reference sequence). This CDR3 contains 16 residues. CDR3 coding DNA: TGTGCCAGCAGCCCCGGCGGTCGAGAGGGGAACACTGAAGCTTTCTTT. It encodes CASSPGGREGNTEAFF. Variable domain in full (rest from reference TRBV5-4 and TRBJ1-1): ETGVTQSPTHLIKTRGQQVTLRCSSQSGHNTVSWYQQALGQGPQFIFQYYREEENGRGNFPPRFSGLQFPNYSSELNVNALELDDSALYLCASSPGGREGNTEAFFGQGTRLTVV.

In nucleotides, the CDR3 is TGTGCCAGCAGCGAGCCCGGACTAGCGGGGATAGTTGAGCAGTTCTTC. The encoded protein is CASSEPGLAGIVEQFF. This rearrangement joins TRBV7-9 to TRBJ2-1, with TRBD2 matching 12 bases. Germline V CDR1 and CDR2: SEHNR, FQNEAQ (reference sequence). The CDR3 spans 16 residues. The junction had 11 bases not matched to a gene; V was cut back by 5 bases and J by 9 bases.

The rearrangement uses TRBV5-4 and TRBJ2-3; possible D gene TRBD1, 6 bases. V lost 2 bases, J lost 7 bases, and 14 bases lay in between. The CDR3 sequence is 14 residues long. Germline V gene sequence: CDR1 SGHNT, CDR2 YYREEE (reference sequence). CDR3 DNA sequence: TGTGCCAGCAGCTTCGACAGGACCAAAAATACGCAGTATTTT. This gives the protein CASSFDRTKNTQYF.

The gene calls are TRBV7-9 and TRBJ2-1, with D perhaps TRBD2 (6 bases). The CDR3 has 14 amino acids. Trimming left V 1 base short and J 3 bases short, with 7 bases between. Germline CDR1 and CDR2: SEHNR and FQNEAQ (reference sequence). For the CDR3, the DNA is TGTGCCAGCAGCTTAGAGGGACTCTACAATGAGCAGTTCTTC. This translates into CASSLEGLYNEQFF.

J is TRBJ2-3 and V is TRBV4-2; 12 bases map to TRBD2. This CDR3 is built from 17 residues. Trimming at V came to 2 bases and at J to 4 bases, leaving 7 bases not matched to a gene. Looked up from germline, CDR1 is LGHNA and CDR2 is YNFKEQ. In DNA, the CDR3 is TGTGCCAGCAGCCAACCCGGACTAGCGGGGTGGTCAGATACGCAGTATTTT. This sequence encodes CASSQPGLAGWSDTQYF.